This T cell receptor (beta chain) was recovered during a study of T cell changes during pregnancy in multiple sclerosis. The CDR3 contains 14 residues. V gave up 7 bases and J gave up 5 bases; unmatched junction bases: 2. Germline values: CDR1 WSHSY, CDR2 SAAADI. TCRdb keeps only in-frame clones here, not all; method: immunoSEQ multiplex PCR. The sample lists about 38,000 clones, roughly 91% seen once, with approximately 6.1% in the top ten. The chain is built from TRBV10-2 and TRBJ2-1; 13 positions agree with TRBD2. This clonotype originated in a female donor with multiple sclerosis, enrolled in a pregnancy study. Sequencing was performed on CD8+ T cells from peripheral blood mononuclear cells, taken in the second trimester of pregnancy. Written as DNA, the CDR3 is TGCGCCAGCACCGGACTAGCGGGGGACAATGAGCAGTTCTTC. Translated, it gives CASTGLAGDNEQFF.